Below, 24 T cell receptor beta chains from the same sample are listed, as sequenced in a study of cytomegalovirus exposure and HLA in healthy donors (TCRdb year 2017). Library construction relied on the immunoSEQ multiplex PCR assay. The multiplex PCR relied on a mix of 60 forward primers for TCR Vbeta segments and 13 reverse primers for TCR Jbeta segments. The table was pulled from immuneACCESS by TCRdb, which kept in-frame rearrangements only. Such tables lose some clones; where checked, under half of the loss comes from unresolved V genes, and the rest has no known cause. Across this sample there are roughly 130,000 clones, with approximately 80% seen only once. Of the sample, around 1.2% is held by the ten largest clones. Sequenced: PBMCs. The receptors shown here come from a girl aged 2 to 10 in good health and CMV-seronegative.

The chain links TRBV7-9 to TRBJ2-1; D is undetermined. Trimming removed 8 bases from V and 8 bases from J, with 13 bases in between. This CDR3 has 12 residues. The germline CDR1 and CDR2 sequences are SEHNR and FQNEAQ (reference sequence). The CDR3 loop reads CASGAFSYEQFF. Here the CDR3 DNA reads TGTGCCAGCGGAGCCTTCTCCTATGAGCAGTTCTTC.

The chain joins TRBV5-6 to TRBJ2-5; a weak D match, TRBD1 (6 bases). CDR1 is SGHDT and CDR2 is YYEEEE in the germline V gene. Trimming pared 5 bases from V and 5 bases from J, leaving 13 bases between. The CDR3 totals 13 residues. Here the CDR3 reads CASRTRGFETQYF. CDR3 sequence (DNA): TGTGCCAGCAGAACCAGGGGATTTGAGACCCAGTACTTC. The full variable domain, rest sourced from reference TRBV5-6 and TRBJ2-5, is DAGVTQSPTHLIKTRGQQVTLRCSPKSGHDTVSWYQQALGQGPQFIFQYYEEEERQRGNFPDRFSGHQFPNYSSELNVNALLLGDSALYLCASRTRGFETQYFGPGTRLLVL.

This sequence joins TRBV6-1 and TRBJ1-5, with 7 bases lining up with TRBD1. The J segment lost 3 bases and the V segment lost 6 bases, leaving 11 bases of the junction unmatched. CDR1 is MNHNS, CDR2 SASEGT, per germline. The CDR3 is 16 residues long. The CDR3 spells CASSETGTAHNQPQHF. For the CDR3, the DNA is TGTGCCAGCAGCGAAACCGGGACAGCACACAATCAGCCCCAGCATTTT.

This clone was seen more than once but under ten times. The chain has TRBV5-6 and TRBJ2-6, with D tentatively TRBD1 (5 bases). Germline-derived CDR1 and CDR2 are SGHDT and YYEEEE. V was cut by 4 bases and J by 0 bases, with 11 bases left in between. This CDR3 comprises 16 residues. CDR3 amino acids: CASSVQVSSGANVLTF. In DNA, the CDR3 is TGTGCCAGCAGCGTACAGGTTTCCTCTGGGGCCAACGTCCTGACTTTC.

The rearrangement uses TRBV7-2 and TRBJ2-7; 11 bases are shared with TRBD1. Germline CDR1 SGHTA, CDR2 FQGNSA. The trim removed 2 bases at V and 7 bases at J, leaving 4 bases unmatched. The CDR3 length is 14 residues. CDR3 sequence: CASSLRGQGEEQYF. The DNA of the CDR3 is TGTGCCAGCAGCTTACGGGGACAGGGGGAAGAGCAGTACTTC. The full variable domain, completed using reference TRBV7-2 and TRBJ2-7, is GAGVSQSPSNKVTEKGKDVELRCDPISGHTALYWYRQSLGQGLEFLIYFQGNSAPDKSGLPSDRFSAERTGGSVSTLTIQRTQQEDSAVYLCASSLRGQGEEQYFGPGTRLTVT.

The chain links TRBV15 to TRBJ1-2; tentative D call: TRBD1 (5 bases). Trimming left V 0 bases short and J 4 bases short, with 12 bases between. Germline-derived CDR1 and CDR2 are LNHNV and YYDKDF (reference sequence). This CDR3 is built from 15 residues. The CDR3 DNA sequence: TGTGCCACCAGCAGAGAAACGTGGGACTCCTATGGCTACACCTTC. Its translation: CATSRETWDSYGYTF.

The CDR3 protein is CASSQGVDRSTDTQYF. Here the CDR3 DNA reads TGTGCCAGCAGCCAAGGGGTCGACAGGAGCACAGATACGCAGTATTTT. The chain combines TRBV14 with TRBJ2-3; D possibly corresponds to TRBD1 (6 bases). Germline V gene lookup returns CDR1 SGHDN and CDR2 FVKESK. Trimming took off 1 base at V and 0 bases at J, with 11 bases between the two ends. The CDR3 extends over 16 amino acids.

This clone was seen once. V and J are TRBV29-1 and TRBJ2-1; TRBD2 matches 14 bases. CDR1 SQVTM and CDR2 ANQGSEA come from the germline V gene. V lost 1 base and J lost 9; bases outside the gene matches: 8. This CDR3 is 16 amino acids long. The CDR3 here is CSVEGGTSGSPIEQFF. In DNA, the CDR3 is TGCAGCGTTGAAGGAGGGACTAGCGGGAGTCCTATTGAGCAGTTCTTC.

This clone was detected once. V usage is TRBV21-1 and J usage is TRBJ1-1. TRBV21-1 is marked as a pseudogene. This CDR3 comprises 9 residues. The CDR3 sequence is CASWSEAFF. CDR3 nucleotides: TGTGCCAGCTGGAGTGAAGCTTTCTTT.

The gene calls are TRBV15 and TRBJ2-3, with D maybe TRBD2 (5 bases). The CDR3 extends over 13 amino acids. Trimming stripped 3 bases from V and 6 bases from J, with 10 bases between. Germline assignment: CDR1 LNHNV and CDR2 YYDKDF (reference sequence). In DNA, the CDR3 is TGTGCCACCAGCAGGGTTGAGCGGGATACGCAGTATTTT. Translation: CATSRVERDTQYF.

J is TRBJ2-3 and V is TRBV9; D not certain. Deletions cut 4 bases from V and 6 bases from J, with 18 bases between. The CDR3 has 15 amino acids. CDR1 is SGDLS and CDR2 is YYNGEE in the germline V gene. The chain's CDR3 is CASSIDAHSSDTQYF. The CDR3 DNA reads TGTGCCAGCAGCATAGACGCCCATAGCAGTGATACGCAGTATTTT.

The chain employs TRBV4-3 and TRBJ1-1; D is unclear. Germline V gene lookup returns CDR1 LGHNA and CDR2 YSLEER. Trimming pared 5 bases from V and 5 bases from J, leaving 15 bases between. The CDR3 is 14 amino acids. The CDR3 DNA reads TGCGCCAGCAGCTCAAGACAAAGTTGGACTGAAGCTTTCTTT. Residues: CASSSRQSWTEAFF.

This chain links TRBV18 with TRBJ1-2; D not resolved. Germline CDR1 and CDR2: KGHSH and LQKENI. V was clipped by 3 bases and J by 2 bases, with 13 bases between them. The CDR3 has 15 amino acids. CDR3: CASSPVAGENYGYTF. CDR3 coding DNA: TGTGCCAGCTCACCGGTGGCCGGGGAGAACTATGGCTACACCTTC.

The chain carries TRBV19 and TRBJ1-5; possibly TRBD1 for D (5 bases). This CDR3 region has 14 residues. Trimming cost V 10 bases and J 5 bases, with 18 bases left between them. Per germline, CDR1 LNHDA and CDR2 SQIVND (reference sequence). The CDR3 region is CATSYNGDYQPQHF. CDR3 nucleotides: TGTGCCACCTCATATAATGGGGACTATCAGCCCCAGCATTTT.

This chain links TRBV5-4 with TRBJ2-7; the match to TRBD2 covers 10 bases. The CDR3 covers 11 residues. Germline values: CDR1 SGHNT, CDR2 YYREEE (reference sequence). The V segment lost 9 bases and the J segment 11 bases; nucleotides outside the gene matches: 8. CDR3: CAILSGGAEYF. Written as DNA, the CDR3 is TGTGCCATCCTAAGCGGGGGGGCGGAGTACTTC.

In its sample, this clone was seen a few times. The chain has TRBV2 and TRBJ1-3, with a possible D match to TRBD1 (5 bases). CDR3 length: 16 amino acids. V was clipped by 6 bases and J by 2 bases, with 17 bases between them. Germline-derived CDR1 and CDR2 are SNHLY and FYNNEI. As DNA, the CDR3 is TGTGCCAGCAGCCGAGCAGGGTCCGGGCCTGGAAACACCATATATTTT. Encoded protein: CASSRAGSGPGNTIYF.

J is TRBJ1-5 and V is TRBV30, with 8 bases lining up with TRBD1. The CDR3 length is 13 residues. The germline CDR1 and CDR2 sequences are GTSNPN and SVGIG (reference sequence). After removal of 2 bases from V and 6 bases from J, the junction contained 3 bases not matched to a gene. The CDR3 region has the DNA TGTGCCTGGAGTTCAGGGGGCGGTCAGCCCCAGCATTTT. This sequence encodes CAWSSGGGQPQHF.

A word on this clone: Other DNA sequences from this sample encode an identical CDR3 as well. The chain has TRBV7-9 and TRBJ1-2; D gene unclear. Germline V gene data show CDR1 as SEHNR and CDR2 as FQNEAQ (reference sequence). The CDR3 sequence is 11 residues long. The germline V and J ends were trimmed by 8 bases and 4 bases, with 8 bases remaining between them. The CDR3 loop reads CASGSGYGYTF. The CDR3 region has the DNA TGTGCCAGCGGATCGGGCTATGGCTACACCTTC.

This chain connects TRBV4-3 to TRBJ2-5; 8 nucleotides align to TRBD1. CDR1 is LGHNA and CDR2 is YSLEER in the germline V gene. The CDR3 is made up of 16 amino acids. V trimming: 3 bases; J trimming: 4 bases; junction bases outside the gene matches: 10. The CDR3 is CASSQQTGAGTETQYF. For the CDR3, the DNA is TGCGCCAGCAGCCAGCAGACAGGGGCAGGAACAGAGACCCAGTACTTC.

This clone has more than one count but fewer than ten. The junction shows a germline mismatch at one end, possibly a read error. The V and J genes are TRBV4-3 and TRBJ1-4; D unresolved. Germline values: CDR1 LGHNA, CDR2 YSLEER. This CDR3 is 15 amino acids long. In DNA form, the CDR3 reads TGCGCCAGCAGCCAAGATATGGTAACTAGTGAAAAACTGTTTTTT. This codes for CASSQDMVTSEKLFF.

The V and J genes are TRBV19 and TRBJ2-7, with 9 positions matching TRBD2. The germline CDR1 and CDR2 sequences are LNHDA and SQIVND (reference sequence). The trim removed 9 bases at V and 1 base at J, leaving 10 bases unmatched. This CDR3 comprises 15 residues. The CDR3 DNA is TGTGCCAGCTCCCTGGGGCGGGGGGGTTCCTACGAGCAGTACTTC. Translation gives CASSLGRGGSYEQYF. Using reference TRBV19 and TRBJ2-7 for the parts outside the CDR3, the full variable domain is DGGITQSPKYLFRKEGQNVTLSCEQNLNHDAMYWYRQDPGQGLRLIYYSQIVNDFQKGDIAEGYSVSREKKESFPLTVTSAQKNPTAFYLCASSLGRGGSYEQYFGPGTRLTVT.

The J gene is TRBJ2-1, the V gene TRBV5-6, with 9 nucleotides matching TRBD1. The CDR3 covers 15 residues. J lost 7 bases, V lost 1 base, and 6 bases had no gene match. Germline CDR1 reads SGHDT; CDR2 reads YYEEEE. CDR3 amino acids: CASSLWDRDWNEQFF. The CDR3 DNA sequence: TGTGCCAGCAGCTTGTGGGACAGGGATTGGAATGAGCAGTTCTTC. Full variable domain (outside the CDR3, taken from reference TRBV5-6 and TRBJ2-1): DAGVTQSPTHLIKTRGQQVTLRCSPKSGHDTVSWYQQALGQGPQFIFQYYEEEERQRGNFPDRFSGHQFPNYSSELNVNALLLGDSALYLCASSLWDRDWNEQFFGPGTRLTVL.

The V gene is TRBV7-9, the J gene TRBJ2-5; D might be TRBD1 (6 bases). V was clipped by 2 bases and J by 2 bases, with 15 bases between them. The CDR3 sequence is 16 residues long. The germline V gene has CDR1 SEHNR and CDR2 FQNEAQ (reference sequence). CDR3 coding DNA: TGTGCCAGCAGCTTAACTTCGGACAGCCAACAAGAGACCCAGTACTTC. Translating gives CASSLTSDSQQETQYF.

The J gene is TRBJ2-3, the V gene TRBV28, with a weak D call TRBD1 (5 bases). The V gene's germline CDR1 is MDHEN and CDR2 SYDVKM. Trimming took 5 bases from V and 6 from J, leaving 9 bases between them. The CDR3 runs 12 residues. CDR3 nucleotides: TGTGCCAGCAGTGCAGGGCTCGATACGCAGTATTTT. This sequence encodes CASSAGLDTQYF.